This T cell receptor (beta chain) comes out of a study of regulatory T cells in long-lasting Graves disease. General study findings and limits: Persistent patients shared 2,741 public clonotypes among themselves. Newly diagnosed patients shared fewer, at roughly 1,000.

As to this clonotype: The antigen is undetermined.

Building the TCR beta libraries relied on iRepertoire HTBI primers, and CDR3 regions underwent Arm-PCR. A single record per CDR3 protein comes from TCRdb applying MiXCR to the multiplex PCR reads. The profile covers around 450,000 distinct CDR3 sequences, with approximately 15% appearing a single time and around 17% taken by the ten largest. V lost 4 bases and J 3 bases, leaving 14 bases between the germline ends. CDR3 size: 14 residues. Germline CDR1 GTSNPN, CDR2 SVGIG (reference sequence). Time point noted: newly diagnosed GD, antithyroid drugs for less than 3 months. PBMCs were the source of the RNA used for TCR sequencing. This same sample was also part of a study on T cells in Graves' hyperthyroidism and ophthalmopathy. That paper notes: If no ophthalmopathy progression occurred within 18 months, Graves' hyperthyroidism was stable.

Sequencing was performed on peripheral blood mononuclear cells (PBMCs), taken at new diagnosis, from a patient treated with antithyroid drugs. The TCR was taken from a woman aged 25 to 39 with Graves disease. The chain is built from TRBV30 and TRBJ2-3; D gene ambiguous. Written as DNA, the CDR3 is TGTGCCTGGAACACCCTAGTGCCGACAGATACGCAGTATTTT. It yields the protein CAWNTLVPTDTQYF.